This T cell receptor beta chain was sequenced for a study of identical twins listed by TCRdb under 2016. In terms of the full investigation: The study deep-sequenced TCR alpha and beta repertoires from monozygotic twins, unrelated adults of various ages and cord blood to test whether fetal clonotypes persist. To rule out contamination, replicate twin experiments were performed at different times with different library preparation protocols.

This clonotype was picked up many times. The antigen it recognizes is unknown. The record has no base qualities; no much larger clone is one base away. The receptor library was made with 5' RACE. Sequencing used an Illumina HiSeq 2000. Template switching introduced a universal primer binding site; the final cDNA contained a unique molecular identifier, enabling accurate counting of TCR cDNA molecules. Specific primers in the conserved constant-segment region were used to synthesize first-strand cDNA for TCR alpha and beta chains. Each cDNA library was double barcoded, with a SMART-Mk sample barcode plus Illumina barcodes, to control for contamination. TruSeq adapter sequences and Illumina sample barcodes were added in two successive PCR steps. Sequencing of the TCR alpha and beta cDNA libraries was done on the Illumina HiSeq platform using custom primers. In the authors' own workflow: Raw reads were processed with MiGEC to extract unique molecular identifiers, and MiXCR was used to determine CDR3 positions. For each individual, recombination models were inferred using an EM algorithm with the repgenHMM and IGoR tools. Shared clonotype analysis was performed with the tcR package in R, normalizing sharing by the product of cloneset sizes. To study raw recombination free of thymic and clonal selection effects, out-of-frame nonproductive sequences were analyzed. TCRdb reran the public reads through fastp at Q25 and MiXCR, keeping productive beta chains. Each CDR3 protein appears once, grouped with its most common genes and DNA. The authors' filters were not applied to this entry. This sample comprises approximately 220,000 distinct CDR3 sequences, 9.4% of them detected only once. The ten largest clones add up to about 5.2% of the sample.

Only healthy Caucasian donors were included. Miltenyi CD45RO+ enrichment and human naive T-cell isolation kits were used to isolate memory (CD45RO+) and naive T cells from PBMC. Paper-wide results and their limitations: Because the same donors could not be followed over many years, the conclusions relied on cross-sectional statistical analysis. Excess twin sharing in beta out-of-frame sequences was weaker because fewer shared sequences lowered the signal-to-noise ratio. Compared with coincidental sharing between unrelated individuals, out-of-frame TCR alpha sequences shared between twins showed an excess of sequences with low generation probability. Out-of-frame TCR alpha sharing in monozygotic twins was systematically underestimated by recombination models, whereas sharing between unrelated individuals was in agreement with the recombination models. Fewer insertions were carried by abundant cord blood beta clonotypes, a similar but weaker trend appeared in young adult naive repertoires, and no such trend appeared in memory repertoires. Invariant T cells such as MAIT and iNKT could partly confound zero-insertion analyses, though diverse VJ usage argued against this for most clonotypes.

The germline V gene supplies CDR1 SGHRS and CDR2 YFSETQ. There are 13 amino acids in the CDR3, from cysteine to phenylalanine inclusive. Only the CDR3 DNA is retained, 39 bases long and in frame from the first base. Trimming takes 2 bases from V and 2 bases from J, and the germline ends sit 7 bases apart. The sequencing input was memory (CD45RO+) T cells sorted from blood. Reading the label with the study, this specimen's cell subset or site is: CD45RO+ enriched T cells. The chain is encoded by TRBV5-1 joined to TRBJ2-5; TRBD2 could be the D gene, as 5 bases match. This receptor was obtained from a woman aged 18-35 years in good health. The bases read TGCGCCAGCAGCTTCGGGGTTCAAGAGACCCAGTACTTC. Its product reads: CASSFGVQETQYF.